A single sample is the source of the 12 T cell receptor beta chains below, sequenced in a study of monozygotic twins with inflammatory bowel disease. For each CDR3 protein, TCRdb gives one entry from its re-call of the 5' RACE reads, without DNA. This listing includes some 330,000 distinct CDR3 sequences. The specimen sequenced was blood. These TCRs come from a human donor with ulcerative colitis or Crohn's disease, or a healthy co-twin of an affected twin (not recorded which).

This CDR3 reads CASSPLGGEQYF. This chain links TRBV6-5 with TRBJ2-7; TCRdb proposes TRBD1, but this gene call is untestable without DNA. Germline values: CDR1 MNHEY, CDR2 SVGAGI. The CDR3 totals 12 residues.

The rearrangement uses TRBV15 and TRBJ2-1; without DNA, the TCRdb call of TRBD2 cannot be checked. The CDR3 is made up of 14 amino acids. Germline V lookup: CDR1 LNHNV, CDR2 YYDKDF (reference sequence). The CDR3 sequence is CATARRESYNEQFF.

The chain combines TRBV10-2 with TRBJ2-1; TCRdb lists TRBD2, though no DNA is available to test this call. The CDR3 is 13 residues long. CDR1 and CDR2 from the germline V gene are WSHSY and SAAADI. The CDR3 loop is CASKQREGHEQFF.

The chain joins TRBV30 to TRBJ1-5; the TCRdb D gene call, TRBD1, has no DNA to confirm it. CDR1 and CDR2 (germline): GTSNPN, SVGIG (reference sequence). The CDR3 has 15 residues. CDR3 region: CAWEGTGLSNQPQHF.

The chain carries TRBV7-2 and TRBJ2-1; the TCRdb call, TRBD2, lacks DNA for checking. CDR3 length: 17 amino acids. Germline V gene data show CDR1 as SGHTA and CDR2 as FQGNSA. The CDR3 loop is CASSPGTSGSSHNEQFF.

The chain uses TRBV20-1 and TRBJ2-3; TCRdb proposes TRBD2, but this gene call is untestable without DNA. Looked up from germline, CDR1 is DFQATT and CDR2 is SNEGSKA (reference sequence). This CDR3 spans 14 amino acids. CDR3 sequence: CSVNTGTTTNTQYF.

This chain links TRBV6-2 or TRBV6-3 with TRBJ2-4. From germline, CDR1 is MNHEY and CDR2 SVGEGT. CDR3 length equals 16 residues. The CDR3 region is CASSYRSASNKNIQYF.

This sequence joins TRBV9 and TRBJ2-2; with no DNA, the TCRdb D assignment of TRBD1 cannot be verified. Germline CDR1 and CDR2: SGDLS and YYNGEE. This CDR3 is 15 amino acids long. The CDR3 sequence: CASSVDGGYTGELFF.

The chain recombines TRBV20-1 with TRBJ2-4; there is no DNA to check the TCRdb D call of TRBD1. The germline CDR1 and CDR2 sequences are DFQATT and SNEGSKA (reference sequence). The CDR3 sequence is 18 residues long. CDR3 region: CSARDSGAHRLAKNIQYF.

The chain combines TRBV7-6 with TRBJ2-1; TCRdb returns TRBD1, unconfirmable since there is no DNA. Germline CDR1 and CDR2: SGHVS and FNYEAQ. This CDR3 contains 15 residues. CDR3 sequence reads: CASSLVSGGAGEQFF. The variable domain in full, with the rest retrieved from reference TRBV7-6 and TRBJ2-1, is GAGVSQSPRYKVTKRGQDVALRCDPISGHVSLYWYRQALGQGPEFLTYFNYEAQQDKSGLPNDRFSAERPEGSISTLTIQRTEQRDSAMYRCASSLVSGGAGEQFFGPGTRLTVL.

CDR3 amino acids: CASSFRVNGELFF. The chain combines TRBV12-3 or TRBV12-4 with TRBJ2-2. This CDR3 is built from 13 residues.

CDR3 region: CASSPLADTLTNEQFF. The chain couples TRBV5-5 to TRBJ2-1; the D call of TRBD2 rests on TCRdb alone, since no DNA is present to check it. This CDR3 is 16 amino acids long. Germline V CDR1 and CDR2: SGHKS, YYEKEE (reference sequence).